The 20 T cell receptor beta chains presented below share a single source sample, sequenced in a study of T cell responses to AZD1222 COVID-19 vaccine. TCRdb's copy holds only in-frame clones and misses some; the assay was immunoSEQ multiplex PCR. The sample consists of approximately 110,000 clones, around 82% of them appearing once. The sample in question was peripheral blood, obtained on day 0 of AZD1222 vaccination. All receptors come from an adult in good health.

The gene calls are TRBV28 and TRBJ2-7, with D perhaps TRBD2 (6 bases). The germline CDR1 and CDR2 sequences are MDHEN and SYDVKM. This CDR3 is built from 16 residues. V lost 7 bases, J lost 2 bases, and 21 bases lay in between. In nucleotides, the CDR3 is TGTGCCAGCACCTCGGGGGTTCGGGGTCCGGCCTACGAGCAGTACTTC. Amino acid sequence: CASTSGVRGPAYEQYF.

The CDR3 DNA reads TGCGCCAGCAGCTGGGGCGGGGGTCCTCTCCCCGGGGAGCTGTTTTTT. Its protein product is CASSWGGGPLPGELFF. The chain has TRBV5-1 and TRBJ2-2, with TRBD2 matching 7 bases. Germline assignment: CDR1 SGHRS and CDR2 YFSETQ. This CDR3 has 16 residues. The V and J ends lost 3 bases and 6 bases, in that order; junction bases with no gene match: 11.

As for this clone: This specimen includes other DNA sequences encoding the same CDR3. This chain connects TRBV7-2 to TRBJ2-1, with 9 bases fitting TRBD2. CDR1 SGHTA and CDR2 FQGNSA come from the germline V gene. There are 19 residues in the CDR3. After removal of 0 bases from V and 1 base from J, the junction contained 10 bases not matched to a gene. The CDR3 spells CASSLALAGGPGSYNEQFF. The CDR3 region has the DNA TGTGCCAGCAGCTTAGCGCTCGCGGGGGGGCCGGGGTCCTACAATGAGCAGTTCTTC.

The rearrangement uses TRBV6-5 and TRBJ2-7, with TRBD1 as a possible D gene (6 bases). Trimming stripped 5 bases from V and 3 bases from J, with 17 bases between. The V gene's germline CDR1 is MNHEY and CDR2 SVGAGI. The CDR3 has 15 residues. In DNA form, the CDR3 reads TGTGCCAGCAGTAGGGGAACAGGGTGGGTCTACGAGCAGTACTTC. It is translated as CASSRGTGWVYEQYF.

This clone appeared once. The chain is built from TRBV5-1 and TRBJ2-3; TRBD2 aligns across 9 bases. Germline V gene sequence: CDR1 SGHRS, CDR2 YFSETQ. The CDR3 totals 17 residues. Trimming cost V 4 bases and J 2 bases; bases outside gene matches: 11. The CDR3 spells CASSPEAGGLITDTQYF. CDR3 in DNA: TGCGCCAGCAGCCCCGAAGCGGGGGGCCTTATCACAGATACGCAGTATTTT.

The CDR3 region is CASSQGDRGLNTEAFF. The DNA of the CDR3 is TGCGCCAGCAGCCAAGGGGACAGGGGATTGAACACTGAAGCTTTCTTT. This chain connects TRBV4-1 to TRBJ1-1; 10 nucleotides match TRBD1. The germline V gene has CDR1 MGHRA and CDR2 YSYEKL. V trimming: 1 base; J trimming: 0 bases; junction bases outside the gene matches: 2. The CDR3 totals 16 residues.

The V gene is TRBV9, the J gene TRBJ2-3, with D uncertain. Per the germline V gene, CDR1 is SGDLS and CDR2 is YYNGEE. The germline V and J ends were trimmed by 2 bases and 0 bases, with 1 base remaining between them. This CDR3 has 12 amino acids. In DNA form, the CDR3 reads TGTGCCAGCAGCGTCAGCACAGATACGCAGTATTTT. Translated, it gives CASSVSTDTQYF.

The rearrangement uses TRBV11-3 and TRBJ2-7; TRBD2 is a possible D gene (6 bases). Germline V gene lookup returns CDR1 SGHNT and CDR2 YENEEA. CDR3 length equals 15 residues. Deletions cut 1 base from V and 3 bases from J, with 13 bases between. DNA for the CDR3: TGTGCCAGCAGCTTAGGGCGGGACTGGCACTACGAGCAGTACTTC. Protein sequence: CASSLGRDWHYEQYF.

The chain joins TRBV12-3 or TRBV12-4 to TRBJ1-1; no clear D. The V end was cut by 2 bases, the J end by 6 bases, with 7 bases between. This CDR3 spans 12 amino acids. The CDR3 loop is CASSLWESEAFF. DNA of the CDR3: TGTGCCAGCAGTTTATGGGAGTCTGAAGCTTTCTTT.

This clone was counted between two and nine times. This rearrangement joins TRBV11-2 to TRBJ2-1; a weak D match, TRBD2 (5 bases). The V end was cut by 5 bases, the J end by 4 bases, with 18 bases between. Germline-derived CDR1 and CDR2 are SGHAT and FQNNGV. CDR3 length equals 16 residues. CDR3 in DNA: TGTGCCAGCAGCCCGAACGCAGGACTCCCTTACAATGAGCAGTTCTTC. Residues: CASSPNAGLPYNEQFF.

The chain carries TRBV11-2 and TRBJ1-2, with D perhaps matching TRBD1 (6 bases). V lost 4 bases and J 0 bases, leaving 15 bases between the germline ends. CDR1 is SGHAT and CDR2 is FQNNGV in the germline V gene. The CDR3 runs 16 residues. The CDR3 loop is CASSSLSRGTNYGYTF. In DNA, the CDR3 is TGTGCCAGCAGCTCTTTATCCAGGGGAACTAACTATGGCTACACCTTC. Complete variable domain (other parts from reference TRBV11-2 and TRBJ1-2): EAGVAQSPRYKIIEKRQSVAFWCNPISGHATLYWYQQILGQGPKLLIQFQNNGVVDDSQLPKDRFSAERLKGVDSTLKIQPAKLEDSAVYLCASSSLSRGTNYGYTFGSGTRLTVV.

This chain uses TRBV2 with TRBJ1-2; no firm D call. V was pared by 3 bases and J by 1 base, with 6 bases between. The CDR3 loop spans 13 amino acids. Germline CDR1 SNHLY, CDR2 FYNNEI. For the CDR3, the DNA is TGTGCCAGCAGTGATGTCAATAACTATGGCTACACCTTC. It is translated as CASSDVNNYGYTF.

The chain recombines TRBV19 with TRBJ1-3; 8 bases agree with TRBD1. CDR1 and CDR2 from the germline V gene are LNHDA and SQIVND (reference sequence). With 5 bases clipped from V and 0 bases from J, the junction kept 3 bases outside the gene matches. CDR3 length: 15 residues. The CDR3 DNA reads as TGTGCCAGTAGTCCGACAGGGGACTCTGGAAACACCATATATTTT. Encoded protein: CASSPTGDSGNTIYF.

This chain uses TRBV27 with TRBJ2-3; 8 bases match TRBD2. Germline V gene data show CDR1 as MNHEY and CDR2 as SMNVEV (reference sequence). The J segment lost 2 bases and the V segment lost 4 bases, leaving 5 bases of the junction unmatched. The CDR3 is 15 amino acids. CDR3 DNA sequence: TGTGCCAGCAGTTCCGGGGGGGCCATCACAGATACGCAGTATTTT. Encoded protein: CASSSGGAITDTQYF.

The chain employs TRBV21-1 and TRBJ1-4. TRBV21-1 is a pseudogene. The CDR3 covers 12 residues. DNA for the CDR3: TGTGCCAGCAGCGTAAAGGTAGTAGGACTGTTTTTT. The encoded protein is CASSVKVVGLFF.

The CDR3 region has the DNA TGTGCCAGCAGCTTAAGGGACCTCCGGGCCCAGCATTTT. It is translated as CASSLRDLRAQHF. The chain is built from TRBV11-3 and TRBJ1-5; D perhaps matches TRBD1 (5 bases). This CDR3 has 13 residues. Germline CDR1 is SGHNT and CDR2 is YENEEA. V dropped 2 bases and J dropped 11 bases, with 13 bases sitting between them.

This clone was seen a single time. The J gene is TRBJ1-4, the V gene TRBV19; 8 bases align to TRBD1. The CDR3 covers 13 residues. Germline V gene data show CDR1 as LNHDA and CDR2 as SQIVND (reference sequence). The V segment lost 7 bases and the J segment 7 bases; nucleotides outside the gene matches: 5. This CDR3 is CASTNRGSEKLFF. Written as DNA, the CDR3 is TGTGCCAGTACCAACAGGGGGTCTGAAAAACTGTTTTTT.

This chain uses TRBV9 with TRBJ1-1; D ambiguous. V was pared by 4 bases and J by 1 base, with 17 bases between. This CDR3 spans 16 amino acids. Germline assignment: CDR1 SGDLS and CDR2 YYNGEE. The CDR3 nucleotides are TGTGCCAGCAGCACCGAGAGCATCCTAGGGAACACTGAAGCTTTCTTT. It is translated as CASSTESILGNTEAFF. The full variable domain, its missing parts supplied by reference TRBV9 and TRBJ1-1, is DSGVTQTPKHLITATGQRVTLRCSPRSGDLSVYWYQQSLDQGLQFLIQYYNGEERAKGNILERFSAQQFPDLHSELNLSSLELGDSALYFCASSTESILGNTEAFFGQGTRLTVV.

The rearrangement joins TRBV30 to TRBJ1-4, with TRBD1 matching 7 bases. V dropped 1 base and J dropped 8; count of bases not matched to a gene: 10. Per the germline V gene, CDR1 is GTSNPN and CDR2 is SVGIG (reference sequence). This CDR3 is built from 15 residues. The CDR3 spells CAWSGQGVGGEKLFF. The CDR3 DNA reads as TGTGCCTGGAGTGGGCAGGGGGTAGGTGGCGAAAAACTGTTTTTT.

This clone was detected a few times. This chain connects TRBV6-4 to TRBJ1-5; D is ambiguous. V shed 2 bases and J shed 5 bases, with 10 bases lying between them. CDR1 is MRHNA, CDR2 SNTAGT, per germline. The CDR3 length is 14 residues. Here the CDR3 DNA reads TGTGCCAGCAGTGACGGCAGCTCCCATCAGCCCCAGCATTTT. Its translation is CASSDGSSHQPQHF.